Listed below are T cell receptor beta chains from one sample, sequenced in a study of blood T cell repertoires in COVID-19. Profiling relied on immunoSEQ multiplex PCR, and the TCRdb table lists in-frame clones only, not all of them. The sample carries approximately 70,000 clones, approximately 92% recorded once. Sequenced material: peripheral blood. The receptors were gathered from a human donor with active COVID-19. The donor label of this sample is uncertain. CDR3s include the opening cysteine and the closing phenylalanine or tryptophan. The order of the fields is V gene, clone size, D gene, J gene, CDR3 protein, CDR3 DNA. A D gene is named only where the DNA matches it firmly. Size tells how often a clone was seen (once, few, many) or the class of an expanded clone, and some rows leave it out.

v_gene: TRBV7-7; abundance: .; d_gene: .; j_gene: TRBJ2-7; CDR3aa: CASSLGQDYEQYF; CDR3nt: TGTGCCAGCAGCTTAGGGCAGGATTACGAGCAGTACTTC
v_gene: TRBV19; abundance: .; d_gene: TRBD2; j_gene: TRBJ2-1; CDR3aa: CASSIQTSGNEQFF; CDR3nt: TGTGCCAGTAGTATCCAGACTAGCGGGAATGAGCAGTTCTTC
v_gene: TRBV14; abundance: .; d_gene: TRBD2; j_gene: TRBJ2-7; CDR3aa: CASSQGTSGVWPSSYEQYF; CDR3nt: TGTGCCAGCAGCCAAGGGACTAGCGGGGTTTGGCCTAGCTCCTACGAGCAGTACTTC
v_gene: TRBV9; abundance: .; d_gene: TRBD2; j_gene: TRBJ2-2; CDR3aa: CASSVQLASGIPGELFF; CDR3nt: TGTGCCAGCAGCGTTCAGTTGGCTAGCGGGATCCCCGGGGAGCTGTTTTTT
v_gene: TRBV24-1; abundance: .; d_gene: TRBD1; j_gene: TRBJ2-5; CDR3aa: CATSDPGQGIETQYF; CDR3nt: TGTGCCACCAGTGACCCGGGACAGGGTATCGAGACCCAGTACTTC
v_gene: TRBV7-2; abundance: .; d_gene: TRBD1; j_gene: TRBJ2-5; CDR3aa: CASSLFRGHQETQYF; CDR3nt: TGTGCCAGCAGCTTGTTCAGGGGGCACCAAGAGACCCAGTACTTC
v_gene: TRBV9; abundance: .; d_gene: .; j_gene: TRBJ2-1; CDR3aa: CASSVAPQGVGEQFF; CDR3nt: TGTGCCAGCAGCGTAGCTCCCCAGGGTGTAGGTGAGCAGTTCTTC
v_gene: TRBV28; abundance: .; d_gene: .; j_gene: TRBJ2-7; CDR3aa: CASSSLGTLTYEQYF; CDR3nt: TGTGCCAGCAGTTCCCTCGGGACACTGACCTACGAGCAGTACTTC
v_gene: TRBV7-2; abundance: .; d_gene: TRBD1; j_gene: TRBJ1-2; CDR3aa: CASSLVGQGGLYGYTF; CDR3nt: TGTGCCAGCAGCTTAGTTGGACAGGGGGGACTCTATGGCTACACCTTC
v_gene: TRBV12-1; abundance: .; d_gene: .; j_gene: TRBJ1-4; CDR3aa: CASSPNRGEWGSANEKLFF; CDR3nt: TGTGCCAGCAGCCCCAATCGTGGGGAGTGGGGTTCTGCTAATGAAAAACTGTTTTTT
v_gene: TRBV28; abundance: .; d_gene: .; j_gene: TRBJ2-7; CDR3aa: CASKGGSYGYEQYF; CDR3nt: TGTGCCAGCAAAGGGGGATCCTACGGCTACGAGCAGTACTTC
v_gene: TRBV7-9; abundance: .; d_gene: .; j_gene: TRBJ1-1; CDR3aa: CASSISLGSTRRNTEAFF; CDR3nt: TGTGCCAGCAGCATTTCTCTGGGTTCGACACGGCGGAACACTGAAGCTTTCTTT
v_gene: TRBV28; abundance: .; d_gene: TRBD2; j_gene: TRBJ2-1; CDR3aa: CASSSAGTSGMNEQFF; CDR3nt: TGTGCCAGCAGTTCCGCCGGGACTAGCGGGATGAATGAGCAGTTCTTC
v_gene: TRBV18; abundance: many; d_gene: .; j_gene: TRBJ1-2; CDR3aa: CASSPEHNYGYTF; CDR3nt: TGTGCCAGCTCACCAGAGCACAACTATGGCTACACCTTC
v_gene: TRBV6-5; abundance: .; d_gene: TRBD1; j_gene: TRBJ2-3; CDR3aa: CATGQALSTDTQYF; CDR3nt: TGTGCCACAGGACAGGCCCTGAGCACAGATACGCAGTATTTT
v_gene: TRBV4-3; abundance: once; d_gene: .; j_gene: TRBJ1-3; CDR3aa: CASSQRQRSSGNTIYF; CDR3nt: TGCGCCAGCAGCCAACGACAGAGGAGCTCTGGAAACACCATATATTTT
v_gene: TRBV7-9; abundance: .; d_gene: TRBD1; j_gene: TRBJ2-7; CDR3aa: CASRSGTGTYEQYF; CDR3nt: TGTGCCAGCAGGTCCGGGACAGGGACCTACGAGCAGTACTTC
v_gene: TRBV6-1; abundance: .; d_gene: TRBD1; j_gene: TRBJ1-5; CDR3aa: CASSERQGGQPQHF; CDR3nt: TGTGCCAGCAGTGAACGGCAGGGGGGACAGCCCCAGCATTTT
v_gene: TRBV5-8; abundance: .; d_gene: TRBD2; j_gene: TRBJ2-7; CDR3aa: CASSLKLAGVHEQYF; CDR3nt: TGTGCCAGCAGCCTAAAACTAGCGGGAGTCCACGAGCAGTACTTC
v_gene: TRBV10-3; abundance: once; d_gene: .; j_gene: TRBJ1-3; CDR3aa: CAISEIGSGNTIYF; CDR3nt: TGTGCCATCAGTGAGATCGGCTCTGGAAACACCATATATTTT
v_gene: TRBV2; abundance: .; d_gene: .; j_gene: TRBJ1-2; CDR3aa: CASRRDQDDGYTF; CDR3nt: TGTGCCAGCAGGAGAGATCAGGATGATGGCTACACCTTC
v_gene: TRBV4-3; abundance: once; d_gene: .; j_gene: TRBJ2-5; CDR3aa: CASSLAGSWEETQYF; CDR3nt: TGCGCCAGCAGCCTAGCCGGGAGTTGGGAAGAGACCCAGTACTTC
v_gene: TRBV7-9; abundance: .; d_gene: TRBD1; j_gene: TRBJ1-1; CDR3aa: CASSSAGGTEAFF; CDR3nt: TGTGCCAGCAGCTCGGCAGGGGGAACTGAAGCTTTCTTT